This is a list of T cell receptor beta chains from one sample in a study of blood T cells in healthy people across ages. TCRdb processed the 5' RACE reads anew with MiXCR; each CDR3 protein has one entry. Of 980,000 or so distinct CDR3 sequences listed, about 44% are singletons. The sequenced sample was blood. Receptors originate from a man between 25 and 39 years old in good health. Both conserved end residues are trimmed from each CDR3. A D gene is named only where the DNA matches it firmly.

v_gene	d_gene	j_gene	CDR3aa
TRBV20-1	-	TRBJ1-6	SARVWDGNNSPLH
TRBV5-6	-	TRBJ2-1	ASSLGLGSGNEQF
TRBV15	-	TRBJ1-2	ATSRDRGMAYGYT
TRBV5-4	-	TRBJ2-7	ASTPSGGLYEQY
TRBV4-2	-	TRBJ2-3	ASSQFGGGTDTQY
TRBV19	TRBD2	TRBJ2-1	ASSIDLAGGPSYNEQF
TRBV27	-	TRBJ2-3	ASRVILGSDTQY
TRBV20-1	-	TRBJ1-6	SASKGGSHNSPLH
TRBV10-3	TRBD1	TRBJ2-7	AICGDRGGVEQY
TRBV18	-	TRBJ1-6	ASSLAGRNSPLH
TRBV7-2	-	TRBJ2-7	ASSGGTVSSYEQY
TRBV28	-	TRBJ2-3	ASSRGPLATQY
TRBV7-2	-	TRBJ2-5	ASSQLKGFQETQY
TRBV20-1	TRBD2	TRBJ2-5	SARPTGTRETQY
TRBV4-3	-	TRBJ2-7	ASSQGITSQTYEQY
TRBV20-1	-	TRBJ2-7	SATRDRSPYEQY
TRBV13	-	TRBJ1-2	ASSQGGPGHPVPT
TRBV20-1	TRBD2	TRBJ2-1	SAGTSGGGDEQF
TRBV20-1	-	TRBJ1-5	SASQSNQPQH
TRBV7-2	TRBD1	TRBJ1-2	ASSPDRGPSYGYT
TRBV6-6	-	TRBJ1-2	ASSAGTHYGYT
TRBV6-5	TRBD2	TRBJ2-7	ASSYRAGGFYEQY
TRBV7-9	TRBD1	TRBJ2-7	ASSPDIAGTGAY
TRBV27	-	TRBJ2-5	ANIHLRLTSGFRETQY
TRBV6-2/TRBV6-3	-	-	ASSQDRYYEQY
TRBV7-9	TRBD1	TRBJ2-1	ASSLGQGEIDEQF
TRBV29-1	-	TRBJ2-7	SVEDWGIPYEQY